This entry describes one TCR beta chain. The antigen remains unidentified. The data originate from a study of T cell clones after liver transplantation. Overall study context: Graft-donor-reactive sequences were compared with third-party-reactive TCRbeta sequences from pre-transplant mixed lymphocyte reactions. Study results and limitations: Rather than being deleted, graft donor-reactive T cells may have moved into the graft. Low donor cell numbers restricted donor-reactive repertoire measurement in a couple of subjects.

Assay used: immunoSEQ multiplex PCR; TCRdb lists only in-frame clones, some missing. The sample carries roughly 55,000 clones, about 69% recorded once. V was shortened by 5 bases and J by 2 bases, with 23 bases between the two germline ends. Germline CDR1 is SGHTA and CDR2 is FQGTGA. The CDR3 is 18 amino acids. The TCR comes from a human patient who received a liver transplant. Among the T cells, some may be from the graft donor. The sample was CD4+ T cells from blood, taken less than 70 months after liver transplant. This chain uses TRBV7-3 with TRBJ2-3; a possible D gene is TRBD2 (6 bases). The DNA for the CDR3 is TGTGCCAGCAGCCGATACACACTGGGGGGATACTTCACAGATACGCAGTATTTT. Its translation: CASSRYTLGGYFTDTQYF.